Below are 14 T cell receptor beta chains sequenced from a single sample in a study of blood T cell repertoires in COVID-19. Here immunoSEQ multiplex PCR was the method, and the copy in TCRdb shows in-frame clones only, minus some. The data contain some 160,000 clones, under 90% of them seen just once; the ten biggest clones take up about 8.6%. Sequenced sample: PBMCs or T cells enriched from blood (not recorded which). The receptors shown here come from a woman aged 50 to 60 who had recovered from COVID-19.

This clone has ten or more counts. This sequence joins TRBV7-9 and TRBJ2-4; D may be TRBD2 (5 bases). Trimming took off 7 bases at V and 6 bases at J, with 16 bases between the two ends. The germline V gene encodes CDR1 SEHNR and CDR2 FQNEAQ (reference sequence). The CDR3 totals 14 residues. The CDR3 region is CASNKAEVLNIQYF. The CDR3 DNA is TGTGCCAGCAACAAAGCGGAGGTTTTAAACATTCAGTACTTC.

The J gene is TRBJ2-1, the V gene TRBV2, with D perhaps TRBD2 (6 bases). This CDR3 is 12 amino acids long. Trimming stripped 6 bases from V and 8 bases from J, with 11 bases between. From germline, CDR1 is SNHLY and CDR2 FYNNEI. The CDR3 protein is CASRLLAYEQFF. CDR3 nucleotide sequence: TGTGCCAGCAGATTACTAGCATATGAGCAGTTCTTC. Complete variable domain (other parts from reference TRBV2 and TRBJ2-1): EPEVTQTPSHQVTQMGQEVILRCVPISNHLYFYWYRQILGQKVEFLVSFYNNEISEKSEIFDDQFSVERPDGSNFTLKIRSTKLEDSAMYFCASRLLAYEQFFGPGTRLTVL.

This clone has a handful of counts. This chain connects TRBV9 to TRBJ2-2; 7 nucleotides align to TRBD1. V trimming: 4 bases; J trimming: 1 base; junction bases outside the gene matches: 7. Germline loops: CDR1 SGDLS, CDR2 YYNGEE. There are 16 residues in the CDR3. The CDR3: CASSLRGTENTGELFF. Written as DNA, the CDR3 is TGTGCCAGCAGCCTCAGGGGGACAGAGAACACCGGGGAGCTGTTTTTT.

The rearrangement joins TRBV7-2 to TRBJ2-3; 13 bases align to TRBD2. This CDR3 has 15 residues. Trimming took 6 bases from V and 6 from J; bases not matched to a gene: 6. Germline CDR1 reads SGHTA; CDR2 reads FQGNSA. CDR3 protein: CASRSGLAGVDTQYF. CDR3 DNA: TGTGCCAGCAGGTCTGGACTAGCGGGAGTCGATACGCAGTATTTT.

The chain recombines TRBV18 with TRBJ1-2; TRBD1 aligns across 7 bases. Germline CDR1 KGHSH, CDR2 LQKENI. The CDR3 spans 13 residues. The ends lost 8 bases at V and 6 bases at J; junction bases unmatched: 9. The CDR3 loop is CASTGQEMDGYTF. CDR3 bases: TGTGCCAGCACCGGACAGGAAATGGATGGCTACACCTTC. Combining the CDR3 with reference TRBV18 and TRBJ1-2 gives the whole variable domain NAGVMQNPRHLVRRRGQEARLRCSPMKGHSHVYWYRQLPEEGLKFMVYLQKENIIDESGMPKERFSAEFPKEGPSILRIQQVVRGDSAAYFCASTGQEMDGYTFGSGTRLTVV.

This clone was detected only once. The chain is built from TRBV13 and TRBJ1-1; 7 nucleotides line up with TRBD1. From germline, CDR1 is PRHDT and CDR2 FYEKMQ (reference sequence). This CDR3 is built from 14 residues. Unmatched junction bases numbered 7, after V lost 5 bases and J lost 4 bases. The CDR3 region is CASSADRVPTEAFF. CDR3 sequence (DNA): TGTGCCAGCAGCGCCGACAGGGTGCCCACTGAAGCTTTCTTT.

The rearrangement uses TRBV7-8 and TRBJ1-4; D might be TRBD1 (5 bases). The germline V gene encodes CDR1 SGHVS and CDR2 FQNEAQ. Deletions cut 4 bases from V and 7 bases from J, with 10 bases between. This CDR3 has 13 residues. The CDR3 loop is CASSSRGFEKLFF. The CDR3 bases are TGTGCCAGCAGCTCAAGGGGATTTGAAAAACTGTTTTTT.

The gene calls are TRBV28 and TRBJ2-7, with 7 positions matching TRBD2. CDR3 size: 15 residues. Germline CDR1 reads MDHEN; CDR2 reads SYDVKM. V lost 5 bases and J lost 2; bases outside the gene matches: 9. The CDR3 here is CASSQTGGLAYEQYF. The CDR3 nucleotides are TGTGCCAGCAGTCAAACAGGAGGACTAGCCTACGAGCAGTACTTC.

This chain joins TRBV7-2 and TRBJ2-1, with D hard to call. V was trimmed by 3 bases and J by 4 bases, leaving 7 bases between them. Per germline, CDR1 SGHTA and CDR2 FQGNSA. The CDR3 has 13 residues. The CDR3 nucleotides are TGTGCCAGCAGCTTGGAACTATACAATGAGCAGTTCTTC. As protein: CASSLELYNEQFF.

The chain couples TRBV28 to TRBJ2-2, with D uncertain. The ends were cut back, 3 bases at V and 0 bases at J, with 8 bases in the middle. The CDR3 covers 15 residues. Germline-derived CDR1 and CDR2 are MDHEN and SYDVKM. CDR3 nucleotide sequence: TGTGCCAGCAGTTTTGTGTTAACGAACACCGGGGAGCTGTTTTTT. Protein sequence: CASSFVLTNTGELFF.

V and J are TRBV9 and TRBJ2-7; the D gene is possibly TRBD2 (6 bases). CDR1 and CDR2 (germline): SGDLS, YYNGEE. Trimming shortened V by 4 bases and J by 1 base, and 12 bases separated the two germline ends. The CDR3 is made up of 14 amino acids. DNA of the CDR3: TGTGCCAGCAGCCCCCATGGGGGGTCCTACGAGCAGTACTTC. Translated: CASSPHGGSYEQYF.

This clone was recorded only once. V gene TRBV3-1 (or the pseudogene TRBV3-2) combines with J gene TRBJ2-1; D unresolved. Germline lookup yields CDR1 LGHDT and CDR2 YNNKEL (reference sequence). This CDR3 contains 13 residues. V lost 2 bases to trimming and J lost 16 bases, with 18 bases between them. The CDR3 DNA sequence: TGTGCCAGCAGCCAAAGTTCGGCAGGTGTAACCTTCTTC. Protein sequence: CASSQSSAGVTFF.

This clone showed up just once. The chain links TRBV4-2 to TRBJ2-7, with TRBD2 matching 10 bases. Looked up from germline, CDR1 is LGHNA and CDR2 is YNFKEQ. The length of the CDR3 is 16 residues. The V gene end was trimmed by 4 bases and the J gene end by 4 bases; junction bases not matched to a gene: 10. CDR3 amino acids: CASSPSSGGGGYEQYF. In DNA, the CDR3 is TGTGCCAGCAGCCCTTCTAGCGGGGGTGGAGGTTACGAGCAGTACTTC.

The chain employs TRBV4-2 and TRBJ1-2; D remains unclear. Germline V gene data show CDR1 as LGHNA and CDR2 as YNFKEQ. This CDR3 comprises 14 residues. Trimming stripped 0 bases from V and 8 bases from J, with 13 bases between. The CDR3: CASSQDGGIGGYTF. CDR3 nucleotide sequence: TGTGCCAGCAGCCAAGATGGTGGTATCGGGGGCTACACCTTC.